The source of this T cell receptor beta chain is a study of shared clonotypes between healthy human individuals. The material for each subset, its genomic DNA, was split evenly across several immunoSEQ plates. The repertoire was sequenced with immunoSEQ multiplex PCR; TCRdb's copy has only in-frame clones and lacks some. Of around 510,000 clones listed, about 96% were seen once; the top ten hold approximately 0.067%. About this clone: Its antigen is as yet unknown.

Findings and limits, study-wide: Rarefaction showed that sequencing of sorted subsets was incomplete (despite large depth).

The CDR3 extends over 15 amino acids. Germline V gives CDR1 LNHDA, CDR2 SQIVND (reference sequence). V was pared by 7 bases and J by 3 bases, with 9 bases of the junction left unmatched. The chain is built from TRBV19 and TRBJ2-4; the match to TRBD2 covers 7 bases. The sequencing input was naive CD4+ T cells sorted from blood. The subset denotes: CD45RA+ positively selected. The sequence came from a woman in her 30s in good health. The CDR3 loop reads CASTAGASVKNIQYF. CDR3 DNA: TGTGCCAGTACGGCGGGAGCGAGTGTCAAAAACATTCAGTACTTC.